Sequencing of this T cell receptor (beta chain) was carried out in a study of response to subunit inactivated influenza vaccine. This clonotype was recorded many times. TCRdb passed the RT-PCR reads through MiXCR, listing each CDR3 protein once. The sample lists just over 300,000 distinct CDR3 sequences, 22% seen once, with 9% to 12% in the top ten. Germline CDR1 and CDR2: SQVTM and ANQGSEA. The CDR3 runs 12 residues. J is TRBJ2-1 and V is TRBV29-1; possibly TRBD2 for D (6 bases). This TCR was recovered from a man in his fifties or sixties who received an inactivated influenza vaccine. This specimen consisted of PBMCs from blood, obtained about 19 months after vaccination. In DNA, the CDR3 is TGCGGGGGGTCCAGCTCCTACAATGAGCAGTTCTTC. Encoded protein: CGGSSSYNEQFF.